This TCR beta chain was found in a study of breast tumors, draining lymph nodes, adjacent tissues. Study results and limitations: Compared with lymph nodes, tumors were less diverse; compared with nontumor tissue, more. Most tumor T cells seemingly derive from lymph node, then expand in tumor. Tumor T cell lymph node origin was a supported hypothesis, not proven.

The length of the CDR3 is 15 residues. The V segment lost 5 bases and the J segment 5 bases; nucleotides outside the gene matches: 11. CDR1 and CDR2 (germline): SGHAT, FQNNGV. Axillary draining lymph nodes of breast cancer patients supplied the node samples. In TCRdb, the multiplex PCR reads were re-called with MiXCR into one record per CDR3 protein. This sample has 200,000 to 250,000 distinct CDR3 sequences, with about 30% found just once. As for this clonotype: What it binds is not known. One base away lies a much larger clone, so this may be a sequencing read error.

Sequencing was done on a sample of axillary lymph node tissue. This receptor was taken from a female donor with breast cancer. Some clones in this sample may be carry-over from other donors' samples. V is TRBV11-2 and J is TRBJ2-5, with 7 bases fitting TRBD2. The CDR3 reads CASSPRGEGRETQYF. In DNA form, the CDR3 reads TGTGCCAGCAGCCCCCGGGGGGAGGGAAGGGAGACCCAGTACTTC. The whole variable domain, filled in from reference TRBV11-2 and TRBJ2-5, reads EAGVAQSPRYKIIEKRQSVAFWCNPISGHATLYWYQQILGQGPKLLIQFQNNGVVDDSQLPKDRFSAERLKGVDSTLKIQPAKLEDSAVYLCASSPRGEGRETQYFGPGTRLLVL.